These T cell receptor beta chains were read from a single sample in a study of blood T cell repertoires in COVID-19. Measured with immunoSEQ multiplex PCR; TCRdb has only the in-frame clones, and not every one. The data hold about 350,000 clones, with under 95% observed a single time. Sequenced sample: peripheral blood. Receptors originate from a woman under 30 who had recovered from COVID-19. Each CDR3 is given with its conserved first and last residue. The order of the fields is J gene, D gene, clone size, V gene, CDR3 protein, CDR3 DNA. D genes are given only for firm matches. Only some rows state a clone size, as once, few, many or a class for expanded clones.

TRBJ1-5 NA NA TRBV5-6 CASSLWLGARSNQPQHF TGTGCCAGCAGCCTATGGCTGGGGGCGCGGAGCAATCAGCCCCAGCATTTT
TRBJ2-5 TRBD1 NA TRBV7-2 CASSVGTGVWETQYF TGTGCCAGCAGCGTAGGGACAGGGGTCTGGGAGACCCAGTACTTC
TRBJ2-2 NA NA TRBV27 CASSFQGSGELFF TGTGCCAGCAGTTTTCAGGGTAGCGGGGAGCTGTTTTTT
TRBJ2-5 TRBD2 NA TRBV14 CASSQVTGGGQTQYF TGTGCCAGCAGCCAAGTGACGGGAGGGGGGCAGACCCAGTACTTC
TRBJ2-3 NA few TRBV4-3 CASSQDEQGNTQYF TGCGCCAGCAGCCAAGATGAACAGGGAAATACGCAGTATTTT
TRBJ2-2 NA few TRBV7-2 CASSFQEAGELFF TGTGCCAGCAGCTTCCAGGAGGCCGGGGAGCTGTTTTTT
TRBJ2-1 NA once TRBV14 CASSRTYDSARGNEQFF TGTGCCAGCAGCCGGACGTATGATAGCGCGAGGGGGAATGAGCAGTTCTTC
TRBJ1-5 NA NA TRBV7-9 CASGGSYSNQPQHF TGTGCCAGCGGGGGGAGTTATAGCAATCAGCCCCAGCATTTT
TRBJ1-1 NA NA TRBV10-3 CAITNSGETEAFF TGTGCCATCACTAACTCAGGGGAAACTGAAGCTTTCTTT
TRBJ2-1 NA NA TRBV5-8 CASSLRLETYNEQFF TGTGCCAGCAGCTTACGACTGGAAACTTACAATGAGCAGTTCTTC
TRBJ2-5 TRBD2 NA TRBV5-1 CASSLILAGGGETQYF TGCGCCAGCAGCTTGATCCTAGCGGGAGGTGGTGAGACCCAGTACTTC
TRBJ2-1 NA NA TRBV7-2 CASSILGLINEQFF TGTGCCAGCAGCATCCTTGGGCTCATCAATGAGCAGTTCTTC
TRBJ2-3 TRBD2 NA TRBV3-1/TRBV3-2 CASSYTRLAGTDTQYF TGTGCCAGCAGCTATACCCGACTAGCGGGAACAGATACGCAGTATTTT
TRBJ1-1 NA NA TRBV7-2 CASSFRQANLGTEAFF TGTGCCAGCAGCTTCCGACAGGCCAACCTGGGGACTGAAGCTTTCTTT
TRBJ2-2 TRBD2 NA TRBV9 CASSVGLAENTGELFF TGTGCCAGCAGCGTTGGACTAGCGGAAAACACCGGGGAGCTGTTTTTT
TRBJ2-1 NA NA TRBV19 CASSPNGANEQFF TGTGCCAGTAGTCCCAACGGAGCGAATGAGCAGTTCTTC
TRBJ1-5 NA NA TRBV6-2/TRBV6-3 CASSYRDQPQHF TGTGCCAGCAGTTATAGAGATCAGCCCCAGCATTTT
TRBJ2-2 NA NA TRBV24-1 CATSDQYLENTGELFF TGTGCCACCAGTGATCAATACCTAGAGAACACCGGGGAGCTGTTTTTT
TRBJ2-1 TRBD2 NA TRBV7-2 CASSPGLAGTYNEQFF TGTGCCAGCAGCCCCGGACTAGCGGGCACCTACAATGAGCAGTTCTTC
TRBJ1-1 NA NA TRBV7-2 CASSLAGGRRTEAFF TGTGCCAGCAGCTTAGCTGGGGGCCGACGGACTGAAGCTTTCTTT
TRBJ1-1 NA NA TRBV10-1 CASSAGRTTEAFF TGCGCCAGCAGCGCCGGGAGAACCACTGAAGCTTTCTTT
TRBJ1-6 NA NA TRBV5-6 CASSLIFNDGSPLHF TGTGCCAGCAGCCTGATCTTTAACGACGGGTCACCCCTCCACTTT
TRBJ1-5 NA NA TRBV5-1 CASSLSQGGPQHF TGCGCCAGCAGCTTGTCACAGGGCGGGCCCCAGCATTTT
TRBJ2-1 NA NA TRBV27 CASSLGLAPNEQFF TGTGCCAGCAGTTTAGGGCTAGCCCCCAATGAGCAGTTCTTC
TRBJ2-3 TRBD2 NA TRBV6-1 CASSGLGGSGSDTQYF TGTGCCAGCAGTGGCCTGGGGGGTAGCGGGAGTGATACGCAGTATTTT
TRBJ2-3 TRBD1 NA TRBV7-9 CASSLEGTGAADTQYF TGTGCCAGCAGCCTAGAAGGGACAGGGGCCGCAGATACGCAGTATTTT
TRBJ1-2 NA once TRBV27 CASRPIGEGHGYTF TGTGCCAGCAGGCCCATCGGGGAAGGACATGGCTACACCTTC
TRBJ2-3 TRBD2 NA TRBV15 CATSRDTGASGREDTQYF TGTGCCACCAGCAGAGATACAGGGGCTAGCGGGAGGGAGGATACGCAGTATTTT
TRBJ2-4 NA NA TRBV19 CASSPRSPALAAKNIQYF TGTGCCAGTAGTCCTAGATCCCCGGCCCTAGCGGCCAAAAACATTCAGTACTTC
TRBJ2-5 TRBD1 NA TRBV6-6 CASTSRGLETQYF TGTGCCAGCACCTCGAGGGGGCTAGAGACCCAGTACTTC
TRBJ2-1 TRBD2 NA TRBV29-1 CSGLAGHNEQFF TGCAGCGGTCTAGCGGGTCACAATGAGCAGTTCTTC
TRBJ2-1 TRBD1 NA TRBV18 CASSNSGTGYNEQFF TGTGCCAGCTCAAACTCCGGGACAGGCTACAATGAGCAGTTCTTC
TRBJ1-4 NA NA TRBV5-1 CASSLAGVTNEKLFF TGCGCCAGCAGCTTGGCGGGGGTGACTAATGAAAAACTGTTTTTT
TRBJ2-2 TRBD2 NA TRBV5-5 CASSRTSGKGGELFF TGTGCCAGCAGCCGCACTAGCGGGAAGGGCGGGGAGCTGTTTTTT
TRBJ2-5 NA NA TRBV30 CAWATGQLQETQYF TGTGCCTGGGCAACGGGACAACTTCAAGAGACCCAGTACTTC
TRBJ1-5 NA NA TRBV18 CASSPSLENQPQHF TGTGCCAGCTCACCTAGTCTCGAGAATCAGCCCCAGCATTTT
TRBJ2-5 NA NA TRBV5-4 CASSLYPGKETQYF TGTGCCAGCAGCTTGTACCCAGGGAAGGAGACCCAGTACTTC